This T cell receptor beta chain was recorded in a study of T-cell memory formation after mild COVID-19. From the 5' RACE reads, TCRdb called clonotypes with MiXCR, one entry per CDR3 protein. In the table there are under 300,000 distinct CDR3 sequences, roughly 15% of which are singletons. Losses at the gene ends were 5 bases for V and 1 base for J; bases not matched to a gene: 27. This CDR3 is 22 amino acids long. V gene TRBV12-3 or TRBV12-4 combines with J gene TRBJ2-3, with 7 nucleotides matching TRBD2. The specimen was PBMCs or a T cell subset sorted from them (not recorded which). The receptor's source is a man aged 18 to 30 who had mild COVID-19 (a few samples of this study predate the infection). Cell type and time point are not known. As DNA, the CDR3 is TGTGCCAGCAGTGGGGCGACAGAACCGGGACTATATCAGGCTTGGGGCACAGATACGCAGTATTTT. It is translated as CASSGATEPGLYQAWGTDTQYF.